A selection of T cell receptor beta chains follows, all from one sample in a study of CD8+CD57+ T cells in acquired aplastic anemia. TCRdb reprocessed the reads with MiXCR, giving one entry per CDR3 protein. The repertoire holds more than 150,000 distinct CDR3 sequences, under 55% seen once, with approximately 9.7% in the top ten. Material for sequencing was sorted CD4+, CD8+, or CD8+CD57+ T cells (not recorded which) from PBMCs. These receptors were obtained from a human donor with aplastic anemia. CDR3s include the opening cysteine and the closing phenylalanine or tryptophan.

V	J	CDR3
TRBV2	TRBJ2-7	CASSRQTSGSGYEQYF
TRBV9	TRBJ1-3	CASSEGTSGNTIYF
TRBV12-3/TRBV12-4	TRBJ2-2	CASSQAGWTGELFF
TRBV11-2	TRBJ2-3	CASSLEGVSTDTQYF
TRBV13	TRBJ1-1	CASSEETNTEAFF
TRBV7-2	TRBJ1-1	CASSYTDSTEAFF
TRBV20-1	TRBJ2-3	CSGGGAGTDTQYF
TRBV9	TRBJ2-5	CASSAGLAGGRETQYF
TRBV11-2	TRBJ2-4	CASSLGGFENIQYF
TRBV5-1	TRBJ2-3	CTSSLDGSDTQYF
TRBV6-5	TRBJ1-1	CASRSRYGRNAEAFF
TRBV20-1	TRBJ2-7	CSALPLTETYEQYF
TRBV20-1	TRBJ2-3	CSASSPSTDTQYF
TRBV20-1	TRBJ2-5	CSAPQIGVQETQYF
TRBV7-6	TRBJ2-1	CASSLSSGRWDEQFF
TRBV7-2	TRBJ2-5	CASRRGLQETQYF
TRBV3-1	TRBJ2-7	CASSQLSGSGGQYF
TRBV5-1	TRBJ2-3	CASSYGRQTDTQYF
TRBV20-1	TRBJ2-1	CSVKGVGNEQFF
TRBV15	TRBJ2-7	CATSRDVGYEQYF
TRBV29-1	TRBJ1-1	CSVDKGPNTEAFF
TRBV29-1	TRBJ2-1	CSVESLALYNEQFF
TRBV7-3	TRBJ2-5	CAGSTRGEETQYF
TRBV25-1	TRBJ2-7	CASSEYEARFYYEQYF
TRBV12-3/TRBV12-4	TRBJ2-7	CASSPPGRSEQYF
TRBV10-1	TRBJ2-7	CASSDMFDGPGTGVNYEQYF
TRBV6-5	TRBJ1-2	CASSYRGTLNYGYTF
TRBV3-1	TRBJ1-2	CASSPKPTELYGYTF